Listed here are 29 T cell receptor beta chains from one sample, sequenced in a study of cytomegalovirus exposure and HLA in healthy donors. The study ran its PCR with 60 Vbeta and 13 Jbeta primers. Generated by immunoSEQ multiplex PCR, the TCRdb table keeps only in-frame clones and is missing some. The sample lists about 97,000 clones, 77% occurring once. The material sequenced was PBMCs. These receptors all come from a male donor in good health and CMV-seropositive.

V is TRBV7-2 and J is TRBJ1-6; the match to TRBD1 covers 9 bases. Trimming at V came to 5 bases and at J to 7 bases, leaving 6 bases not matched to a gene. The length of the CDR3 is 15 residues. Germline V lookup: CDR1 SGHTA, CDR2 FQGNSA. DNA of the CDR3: TGTGCCAGCAGCCTACAGGGGGCTGGAAATTCACCCCTCCACTTT. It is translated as CASSLQGAGNSPLHF.

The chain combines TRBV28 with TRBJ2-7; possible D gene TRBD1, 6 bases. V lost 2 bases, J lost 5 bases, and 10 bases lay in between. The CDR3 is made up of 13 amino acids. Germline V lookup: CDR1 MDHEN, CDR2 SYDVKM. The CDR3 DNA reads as TGTGCCAGCAGTTTAAGGGGGATACACGAGCAGTACTTC. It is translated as CASSLRGIHEQYF.

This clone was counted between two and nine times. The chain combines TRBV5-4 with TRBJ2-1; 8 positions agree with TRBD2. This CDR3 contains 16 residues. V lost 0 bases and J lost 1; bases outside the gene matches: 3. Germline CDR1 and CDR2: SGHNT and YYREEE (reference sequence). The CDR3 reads CASSLASGSSYNEQFF. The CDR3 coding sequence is TGTGCCAGCAGCTTGGCTAGCGGGTCTTCCTACAATGAGCAGTTCTTC.

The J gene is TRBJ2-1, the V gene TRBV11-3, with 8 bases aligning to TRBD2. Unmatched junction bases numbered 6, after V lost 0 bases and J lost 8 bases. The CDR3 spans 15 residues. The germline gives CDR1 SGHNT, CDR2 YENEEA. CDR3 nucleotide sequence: TGTGCCAGCAGCTTAGACGGTAGCGGGGCCTATGAGCAGTTCTTC. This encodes CASSLDGSGAYEQFF.

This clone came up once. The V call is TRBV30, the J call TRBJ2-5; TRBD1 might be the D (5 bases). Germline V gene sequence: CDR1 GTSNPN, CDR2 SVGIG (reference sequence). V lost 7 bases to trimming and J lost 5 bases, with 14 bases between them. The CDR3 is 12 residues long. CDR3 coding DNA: TGTGCCTTATCGACAGAAGGGGAGACCCAGTACTTC. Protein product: CALSTEGETQYF.

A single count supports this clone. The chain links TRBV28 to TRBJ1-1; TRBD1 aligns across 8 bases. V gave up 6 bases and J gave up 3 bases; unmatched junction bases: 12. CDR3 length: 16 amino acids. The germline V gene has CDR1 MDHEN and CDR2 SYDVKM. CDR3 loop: CASRLHQGARDTEAFF. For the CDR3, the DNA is TGTGCCAGCAGACTCCACCAGGGGGCAAGAGACACTGAAGCTTTCTTT.

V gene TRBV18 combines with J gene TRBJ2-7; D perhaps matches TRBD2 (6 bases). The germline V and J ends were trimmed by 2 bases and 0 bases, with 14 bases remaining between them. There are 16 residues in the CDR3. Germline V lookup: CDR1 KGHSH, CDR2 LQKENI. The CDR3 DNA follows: TGTGCCAGCTCACCAGAACGTGGGCGGGGCTCCTACGAGCAGTACTTC. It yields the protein CASSPERGRGSYEQYF.

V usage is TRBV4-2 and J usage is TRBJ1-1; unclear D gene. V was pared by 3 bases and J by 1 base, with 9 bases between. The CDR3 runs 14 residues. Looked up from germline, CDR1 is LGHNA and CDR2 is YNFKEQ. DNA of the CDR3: TGTGCCAGCAGCCAGAGCGTCGCGAACACTGAAGCTTTCTTT. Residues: CASSQSVANTEAFF.

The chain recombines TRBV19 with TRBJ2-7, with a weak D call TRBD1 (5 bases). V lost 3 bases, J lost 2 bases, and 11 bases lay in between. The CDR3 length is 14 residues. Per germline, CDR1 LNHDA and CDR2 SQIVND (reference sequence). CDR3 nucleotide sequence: TGTGCCAGTAGTATTAACAGGAATACCTACGAGCAGTACTTC. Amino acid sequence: CASSINRNTYEQYF.

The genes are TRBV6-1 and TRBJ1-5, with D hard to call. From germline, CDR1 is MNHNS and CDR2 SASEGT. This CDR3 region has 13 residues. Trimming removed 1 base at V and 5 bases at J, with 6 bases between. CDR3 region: CASSEERYQPQHF. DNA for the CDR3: TGTGCCAGCAGTGAAGAGAGGTATCAGCCCCAGCATTTT.

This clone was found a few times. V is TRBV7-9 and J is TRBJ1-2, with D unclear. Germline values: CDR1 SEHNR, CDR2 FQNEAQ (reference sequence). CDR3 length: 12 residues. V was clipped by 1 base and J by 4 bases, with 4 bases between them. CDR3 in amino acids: CASSLVLYGYTF. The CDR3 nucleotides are TGTGCCAGCAGCTTAGTCCTCTATGGCTACACCTTC.

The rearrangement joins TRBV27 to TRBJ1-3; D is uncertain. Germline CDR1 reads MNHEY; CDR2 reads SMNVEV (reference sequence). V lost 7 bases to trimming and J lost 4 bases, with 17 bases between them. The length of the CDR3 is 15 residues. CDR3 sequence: CASKELGSGGNTIYF. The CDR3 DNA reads TGTGCCAGCAAAGAACTGGGATCGGGGGGAAACACCATATATTTT.

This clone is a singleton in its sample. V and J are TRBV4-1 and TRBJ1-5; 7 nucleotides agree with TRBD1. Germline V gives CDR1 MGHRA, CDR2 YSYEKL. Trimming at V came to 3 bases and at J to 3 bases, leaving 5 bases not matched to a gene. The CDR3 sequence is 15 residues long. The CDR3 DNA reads TGCGCCAGCAGCCAGAACAGGGGTGACAATCAGCCCCAGCATTTT. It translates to CASSQNRGDNQPQHF.

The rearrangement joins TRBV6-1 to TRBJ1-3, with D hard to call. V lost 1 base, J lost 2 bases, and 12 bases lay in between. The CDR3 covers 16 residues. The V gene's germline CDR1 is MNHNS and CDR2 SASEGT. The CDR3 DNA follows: TGTGCCAGCAGTGAAGGGGAGGTATCCACTGGAAACACCATATATTTT. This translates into CASSEGEVSTGNTIYF.

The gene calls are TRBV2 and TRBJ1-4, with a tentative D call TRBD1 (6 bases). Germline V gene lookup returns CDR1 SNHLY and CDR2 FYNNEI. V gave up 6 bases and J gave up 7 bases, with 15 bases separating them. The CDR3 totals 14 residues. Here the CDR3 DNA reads TGTGCCAGCAGGAGGGAGGGGGGCGGTGAAAAACTGTTTTTT. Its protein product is CASRREGGGEKLFF. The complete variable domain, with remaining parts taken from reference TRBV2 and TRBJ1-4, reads EPEVTQTPSHQVTQMGQEVILRCVPISNHLYFYWYRQILGQKVEFLVSFYNNEISEKSEIFDDQFSVERPDGSNFTLKIRSTKLEDSAMYFCASRREGGGEKLFFGSGTQLSVL.

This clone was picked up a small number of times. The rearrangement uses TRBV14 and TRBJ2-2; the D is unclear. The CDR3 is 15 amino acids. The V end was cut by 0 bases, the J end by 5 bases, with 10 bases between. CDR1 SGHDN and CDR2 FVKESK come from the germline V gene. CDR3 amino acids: CASSQDLDYTGELFF. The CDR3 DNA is TGTGCCAGCAGCCAAGATCTAGATTATACCGGGGAGCTGTTTTTT.

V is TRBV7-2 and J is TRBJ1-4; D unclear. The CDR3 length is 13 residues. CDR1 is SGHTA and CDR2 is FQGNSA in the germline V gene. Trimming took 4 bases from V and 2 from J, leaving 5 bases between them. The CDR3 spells CASSSLTNEKLFF. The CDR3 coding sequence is TGTGCCAGCAGCTCCCTGACTAATGAAAAACTGTTTTTT.

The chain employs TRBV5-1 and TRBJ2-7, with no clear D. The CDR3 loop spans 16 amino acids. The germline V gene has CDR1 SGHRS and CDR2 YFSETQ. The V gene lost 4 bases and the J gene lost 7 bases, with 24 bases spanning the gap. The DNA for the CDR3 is TGCGCCAGCAGCCCAGAGCCAAGAAGTGAGCCTAGGGAGCAGTACTTC. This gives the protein CASSPEPRSEPREQYF.

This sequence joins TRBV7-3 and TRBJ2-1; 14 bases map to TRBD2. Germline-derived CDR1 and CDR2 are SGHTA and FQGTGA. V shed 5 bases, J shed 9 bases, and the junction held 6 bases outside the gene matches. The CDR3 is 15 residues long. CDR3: CASSLGLAGVGEQFF. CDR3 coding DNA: TGTGCCAGCAGCCTGGGACTAGCGGGAGTTGGTGAGCAGTTCTTC.

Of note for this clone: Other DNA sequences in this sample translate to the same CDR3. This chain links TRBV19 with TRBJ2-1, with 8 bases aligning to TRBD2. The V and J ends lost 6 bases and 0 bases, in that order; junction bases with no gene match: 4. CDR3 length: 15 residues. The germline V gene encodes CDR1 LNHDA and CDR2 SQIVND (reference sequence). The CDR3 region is CASSPTSGSYNEQFF. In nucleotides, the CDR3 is TGTGCCAGTAGCCCTACTAGCGGCTCCTACAATGAGCAGTTCTTC.

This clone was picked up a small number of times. CDR3 sequence reads: CASTGNTEAFF. DNA of the CDR3: TGTGCCAGCACAGGGAACACTGAAGCTTTCTTT. The chain recombines TRBV25-1 with TRBJ1-1; D unresolved. There are 11 residues in the CDR3. V lost 7 bases, J lost 1 base, and 4 bases lay in between. Germline lookup yields CDR1 MGHDK and CDR2 SYGVNS.

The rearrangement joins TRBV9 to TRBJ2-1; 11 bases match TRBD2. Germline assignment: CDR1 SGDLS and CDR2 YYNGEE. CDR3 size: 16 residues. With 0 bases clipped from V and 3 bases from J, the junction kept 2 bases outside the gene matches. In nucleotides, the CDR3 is TGTGCCAGCAGCGTAGAGGGACTAGCGGACTACAATGAGCAGTTCTTC. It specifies CASSVEGLADYNEQFF.

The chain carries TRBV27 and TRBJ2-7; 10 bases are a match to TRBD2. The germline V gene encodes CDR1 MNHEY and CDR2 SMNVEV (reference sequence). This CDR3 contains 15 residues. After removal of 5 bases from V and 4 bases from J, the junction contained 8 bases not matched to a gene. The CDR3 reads CASSTLAGARYEQYF. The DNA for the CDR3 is TGTGCCAGCAGTACCCTAGCGGGAGCACGTTACGAGCAGTACTTC.

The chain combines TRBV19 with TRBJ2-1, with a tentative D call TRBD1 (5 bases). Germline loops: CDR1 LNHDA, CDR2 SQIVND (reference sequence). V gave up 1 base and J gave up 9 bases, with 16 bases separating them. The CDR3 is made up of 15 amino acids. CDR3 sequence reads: CASSIGGGVGSEQFF. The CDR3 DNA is TGTGCCAGTAGTATAGGGGGCGGAGTGGGCAGTGAGCAGTTCTTC.

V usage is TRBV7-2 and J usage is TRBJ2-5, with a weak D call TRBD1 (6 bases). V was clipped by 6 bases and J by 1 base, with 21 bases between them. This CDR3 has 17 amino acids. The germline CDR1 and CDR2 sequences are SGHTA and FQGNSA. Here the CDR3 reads CASRGRGFGLTQETQYF. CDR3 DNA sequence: TGTGCCAGCAGGGGCAGGGGTTTCGGCCTAACCCAAGAGACCCAGTACTTC. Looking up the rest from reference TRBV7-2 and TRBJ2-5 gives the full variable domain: GAGVSQSPSNKVTEKGKDVELRCDPISGHTALYWYRQSLGQGLEFLIYFQGNSAPDKSGLPSDRFSAERTGGSVSTLTIQRTQQEDSAVYLCASRGRGFGLTQETQYFGPGTRLLVL.

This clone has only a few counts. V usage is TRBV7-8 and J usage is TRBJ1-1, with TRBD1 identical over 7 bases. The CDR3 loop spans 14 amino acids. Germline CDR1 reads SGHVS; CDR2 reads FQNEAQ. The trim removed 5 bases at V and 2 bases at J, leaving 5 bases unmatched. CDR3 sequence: CASSPGGENTEAFF. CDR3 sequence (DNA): TGTGCCAGCAGCCCAGGGGGAGAAAACACTGAAGCTTTCTTT.

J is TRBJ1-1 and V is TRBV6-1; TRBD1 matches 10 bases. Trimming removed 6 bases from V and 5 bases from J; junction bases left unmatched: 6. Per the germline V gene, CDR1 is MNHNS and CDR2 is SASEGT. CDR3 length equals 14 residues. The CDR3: CASSLLDRGTEAFF. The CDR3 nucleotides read TGTGCCAGCAGCCTCCTGGACAGGGGGACTGAAGCTTTCTTT.

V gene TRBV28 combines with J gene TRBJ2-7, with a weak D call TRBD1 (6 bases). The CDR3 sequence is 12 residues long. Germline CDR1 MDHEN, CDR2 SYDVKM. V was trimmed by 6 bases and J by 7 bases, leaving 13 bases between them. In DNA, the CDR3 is TGTGCCAGCAGGACGGGACACCTTGAGCAGTACTTC. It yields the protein CASRTGHLEQYF.

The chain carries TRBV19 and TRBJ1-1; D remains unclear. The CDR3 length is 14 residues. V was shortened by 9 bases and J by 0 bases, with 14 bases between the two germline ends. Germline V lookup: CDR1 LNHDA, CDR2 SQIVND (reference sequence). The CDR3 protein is CASGERHMNTEAFF. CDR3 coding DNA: TGTGCCAGCGGGGAACGGCATATGAACACTGAAGCTTTCTTT.